This TCR beta chain was recorded in a study of post-analysis software for immune sequencing data. Whole-study context: Relapsing-remitting, secondary progressive and progressive-relapsing forms made up the multiple sclerosis disease courses. Findings and caveats of the study: By F measure, samples from a shared preparation batch strongly co-clustered. TRBV5-6, TRBV5-1 and TRBV20-1 were among roughly 5 TRBV segments more frequent in patients than controls. Significantly lower normalized Chao1 diversity was seen in multiple sclerosis patients than in controls.

The authors incorporated unique molecular identifiers into the TCR beta cDNA libraries. TCRdb re-called the PCR reads through MiXCR, storing one row per CDR3 protein. The top ten clones hold roughly 4.4% of a sample with about 810,000 distinct CDR3 sequences, approximately 57% of them seen once. The CDR3 totals 15 residues. V was clipped by 1 base and J by 2 bases, with 11 bases between them. Germline assignment: CDR1 SGHTA and CDR2 FQGNSA. About this clonotype: Antigen: not known.

What was sequenced was blood. This rearrangement joins TRBV7-2 to TRBJ2-5; D not certain. This sequence was found in a girl between 5 and 17 years old with multiple sclerosis. The CDR3 nucleotides are TGTGCCAGCAGCTTAGGGGTCAGCCCGCAAGAGACCCAGTACTTC. This sequence encodes CASSLGVSPQETQYF.